The 17 T cell receptor beta chains listed next were all sequenced from one sample in a study of beta chain features in type 1 diabetes. Expressed TCRB transcripts got sequenced, as all isolated RNA was reverse transcribed. Libraries were prepared by immunoSEQ multiplex PCR; TCRdb keeps only in-frame clonotypes and omits some of them. The profile shows around 130,000 clones, 16% of them singletons. General study results and limits: Type 1 diabetes patients had TCRB CDR3s that were shorter (moderately but significantly so) in all four CD4+ subsets.

Which antigens these TCRs recognize remains unknown. What was sequenced was central memory CD4+ T cells from blood. These receptors were taken from a man aged 30 to 45 with type 1 diabetes.

The chain carries TRBV6-5 and TRBJ2-3; 7 bases are shared with TRBD2. The CDR3 is 15 residues long. CDR1 MNHEY and CDR2 SVGAGI come from the germline V gene. V lost 4 bases, J lost 2 bases, and 6 bases stayed unmatched. The CDR3 DNA reads as TGTGCCAGCAGTTTTCAGCGGGGATACACAGATACGCAGTATTTT. Protein sequence: CASSFQRGYTDTQYF.

This clone was counted a few times. V usage is TRBV5-1 and J usage is TRBJ2-6, with D perhaps TRBD1 (6 bases). The V and J ends lost 4 bases and 1 base respectively, with 9 bases between them. This CDR3 is built from 15 residues. CDR1 and CDR2 from the germline V gene are SGHRS and YFSETQ. CDR3 region: CASSPQGSGANVLTF. Here the CDR3 DNA reads TGCGCCAGCAGCCCCCAGGGGTCTGGGGCCAACGTCCTGACTTTC.

This clone was observed a few times. One end of the junction fails to match germline, which may point to a read error. The rearrangement uses TRBV7-9 and TRBJ2-1, with D tentatively TRBD2 (7 bases). Germline CDR1 and CDR2: SEHNR and FQNEAQ (reference sequence). This CDR3 is built from 15 residues. CDR3 in DNA: TGCGCCAGCAGCCAAGCTCCGGGGGGCAGGAATGAGCAGTTCTTC. Residues: CASSQAPGGRNEQFF.

This clone showed up just a few times. The identical CDR3 is also encoded by other nucleotide sequences in the sample. The chain has TRBV7-2 and TRBJ1-2, with TRBD1 matching over 9 bases. The CDR3 runs to 15 residues. V lost 4 bases to trimming and J lost 6 bases; unmatched junction nucleotides: 9. CDR1 and CDR2 from the germline V gene are SGHTA and FQGNSA. The CDR3 reads CASSSTPGQGNGYTF. CDR3 bases: TGTGCCAGCAGCTCGACCCCGGGACAGGGTAATGGCTACACCTTC.

This chain's CDR3 is CAWRGQGMANVLTF. The CDR3 region has the DNA TGTGCCTGGAGAGGACAGGGGATGGCCAACGTCCTGACTTTC. The V call is TRBV30, the J call TRBJ2-6; 9 bases match TRBD1. CDR1 is GTSNPN, CDR2 SVGIG, per germline (reference sequence). The CDR3 length is 14 residues. Trimming at V came to 3 bases and at J to 6 bases, leaving 3 bases not matched to a gene.

This chain uses TRBV30 with TRBJ2-5; either TRBD1 or TRBD2 may fit D (5 bases each). Germline values: CDR1 GTSNPN, CDR2 SVGIG (reference sequence). Between the trimmed V and J ends, which lost 7 bases and 5 bases, there was a span of 29 bases. The CDR3 consists of 17 residues. CDR3 amino acids: CASTPSGTGSESETQYF. The CDR3 region has the DNA TGTGCCTCGACACCGTCCGGGACCGGCTCTGAGTCTGAGACCCAGTACTTC.

This chain joins TRBV4-2 and TRBJ1-1; 9 bases fit TRBD1. Germline V gives CDR1 LGHNA, CDR2 YNFKEQ. The length of the CDR3 is 15 residues. V dropped 4 bases and J dropped 2; count of bases not matched to a gene: 5. For the CDR3, the DNA is TGTGCCAGCAGCCGCCGACAGGGGGGAAACACTGAAGCTTTCTTT. It specifies CASSRRQGGNTEAFF.

This clone showed up just a few times. The V call is TRBV11-2, the J call TRBJ2-7; 8 bases agree with TRBD1. J gave up 7 bases and V 3 bases, and 8 bases lay outside the gene matches. Germline V lookup: CDR1 SGHAT, CDR2 FQNNGV. There are 14 residues in the CDR3. The CDR3 loop is CASSLDRVQGEQYF. The CDR3, as DNA: TGTGCCAGCAGCTTGGACAGGGTGCAGGGAGAGCAGTACTTC.

This clone was detected ten times or more. This chain uses TRBV30 with TRBJ1-4; TRBD1 agrees at 9 bases. Germline CDR1 and CDR2: GTSNPN and SVGIG (reference sequence). This CDR3 comprises 14 residues. The trim removed 5 bases at V and 8 bases at J, leaving 9 bases unmatched. This CDR3 reads CAWGSGTGSEKLFF. DNA of the CDR3: TGTGCCTGGGGGTCCGGGACAGGGAGCGAAAAACTGTTTTTT.

This clone was recorded a few times. This chain connects TRBV4-2 to TRBJ1-5; perhaps TRBD1 as D (6 bases). Trimming removed 0 bases at V and 5 bases at J, with 11 bases between. The germline gives CDR1 LGHNA, CDR2 YNFKEQ. The CDR3 contains 15 residues. CDR3 nucleotide sequence: TGTGCCAGCAGCCAAGAAGGCAGGGGCTATCAGCCCCAGCATTTT. Its protein product is CASSQEGRGYQPQHF.

This clone turned up a few times. The chain combines TRBV7-3 with TRBJ1-2; 8 bases fit TRBD1. In germline, CDR1 is SGHTA, CDR2 FQGTGA. V lost 5 bases, J lost 7 bases, and 9 bases stayed unmatched. The CDR3 length is 14 residues. The CDR3 here is CASSETGQAGGYTF. The DNA of the CDR3 is TGTGCCAGCAGCGAAACGGGACAGGCGGGTGGCTACACCTTC.

This clone turned up a few times. The chain recombines TRBV5-1 with TRBJ2-1; D gene ambiguous. CDR3 length equals 16 residues. V was clipped by 1 base and J by 0 bases, with 11 bases between them. In germline, CDR1 is SGHRS, CDR2 YFSETQ. The CDR3: CASSLLRKSSYNEQFF. CDR3 sequence (DNA): TGCGCCAGCAGCTTGTTACGAAAGAGCTCCTACAATGAGCAGTTCTTC.

The J gene is TRBJ2-5, the V gene TRBV2; 9 bases line up with TRBD2. Germline trimming cut 9 bases from V and 4 bases from J; bases unmatched to any gene: 9. CDR3 length: 14 residues. Germline V gene lookup returns CDR1 SNHLY and CDR2 FYNNEI. The CDR3 sequence is CASDRASGAETQYF. CDR3 DNA: TGTGCCAGTGATCGAGCTAGCGGGGCAGAGACCCAGTACTTC.

J is TRBJ2-1 and V is TRBV7-2; the D gene is possibly TRBD1 (6 bases). The CDR3 runs 13 residues. Trimming cost V 5 bases and J 7 bases, with 12 bases left between them. CDR1 and CDR2 (germline): SGHTA, FQGNSA. The CDR3 DNA is TGTGCCAGCAGCACAAGACAGGAGAATGAGCAGTTCTTC. Protein sequence: CASSTRQENEQFF.

This clone was seen more than once but under ten times. The J gene is TRBJ2-7, the V gene TRBV7-2; D gene ambiguous. CDR3 length: 16 residues. Germline V lookup: CDR1 SGHTA, CDR2 FQGNSA. The V and J ends lost 4 bases and 6 bases respectively, with 22 bases between them. CDR3 region: CASSSLGRQFFREQYF. The CDR3 DNA sequence: TGTGCCAGCAGCTCCCTAGGACGGCAGTTCTTTCGCGAGCAGTACTTC.

The V and J genes are TRBV4-3 and TRBJ1-2, with D possibly TRBD1 on 6 matching bases. CDR1 and CDR2 from the germline V gene are LGHNA and YSLEER. V lost 3 bases, J lost 7 bases, and 15 bases lay in between. CDR3 size: 14 residues. The CDR3 loop is CASSQETRGGGYTF. CDR3 nucleotide sequence: TGCGCCAGCAGCCAGGAAACCAGGGGAGGTGGCTACACCTTC.

This clone was observed a few times. One junction end does not reproduce the germline sequence, and a read error may be involved. The chain recombines TRBV6-6 with TRBJ1-2; D is unresolved. Germline V gives CDR1 MNHNY, CDR2 SVGAGI (reference sequence). This CDR3 spans 14 amino acids. CDR3 sequence reads: CASSYSTDPLGCTF. CDR3 nucleotides: TGTGCCAGCAGTTACTCAACAGACCCGTTAGGCTGCACCTTC.